This is a list of T cell receptor beta chains from one sample in a study of blood T cell repertoires in COVID-19. Measured with immunoSEQ multiplex PCR; TCRdb has only the in-frame clones, and not every one. The sample records 150,000 to 180,000 clones, around 83% being singletons. Sequenced input: peripheral blood. The receptors here all came from a woman in her sixties or seventies with COVID-19, enrolled during active disease. CDR3s include the opening cysteine and the closing phenylalanine or tryptophan. A D gene is named only where the DNA matches it firmly. Size values are once, few and many counts, or a class for expanded clones, and some rows have none.

D gene	clone size	J gene	V gene	CDR3 DNA	CDR3 protein
NA	NA	TRBJ1-1	TRBV2	TGTGCCAGCAGTGTTACAGGGCGCACTGAAGCTTTCTTT	CASSVTGRTEAFF
NA	NA	TRBJ2-4	TRBV6-5	TGTGCCAGCAGTTACTCGTACGGGGAGAACATTCAGTACTTC	CASSYSYGENIQYF
NA	once	TRBJ1-2	TRBV14	TGTGCCAGCAGCGCCGCCGAGACAGACCTCCGGGGCTACACCTTC	CASSAAETDLRGYTF
NA	NA	TRBJ1-2	TRBV5-5	TGTGCCAGCAGCTTCAATAGCCAGGACTCTAACTATGGCTACACCTTC	CASSFNSQDSNYGYTF
NA	NA	TRBJ1-2	TRBV7-9	TGTGCCAGCAGCTTAGAGCAGGGGCTTGGCTACACCTTC	CASSLEQGLGYTF
TRBD1	NA	TRBJ1-6	TRBV9	TGTGCCAGCAGCCCGGGACAGGGTACATATAATTCACCCCTCCACTTT	CASSPGQGTYNSPLHF
TRBD1	NA	TRBJ1-5	TRBV6-2/TRBV6-3	TGTGCCAGCAGTTACTCCCTAGGGACAGGGGGCATTCAGCCCCAGCATTTT	CASSYSLGTGGIQPQHF
TRBD2	NA	TRBJ2-7	TRBV5-6	TGTGCCAGCAGCTTGGCCGCTCTAGCGGGCTACGAGCAGTACTTC	CASSLAALAGYEQYF
NA	NA	TRBJ2-3	TRBV24-1	TGTGCCACCAGCCGGCGGGGCACAGATACGCAGTATTTT	CATSRRGTDTQYF
NA	few	TRBJ1-2	TRBV6-5	TGTGCCAGCAGTCCTACGCTGGGCCGTGGCTACACCTTC	CASSPTLGRGYTF
TRBD2	NA	TRBJ2-3	TRBV6-6	TGTGCCAGCAGTCGGACTAGCGGGAGTGTCGATACGCAGTATTTT	CASSRTSGSVDTQYF
NA	NA	TRBJ2-5	TRBV9	TGTGCCAGCAGCGCTGCCGACGGACGAGGGGAGACCCAGTACTTC	CASSAADGRGETQYF
TRBD1	NA	TRBJ1-1	TRBV7-9	TGTGCCAGCAGCTCCCTGGCAGGACAGGGGGCGCGGACTGAAGCTTTCTTT	CASSSLAGQGARTEAFF
NA	NA	TRBJ1-1	TRBV6-1	TGTGCCAGCAGTGATCCAGGGCAGGTTTTCACTGAAGCTTTCTTT	CASSDPGQVFTEAFF
NA	once	TRBJ2-2	TRBV5-1	TGCGCCAGCAGCGCCTACAGGGCCGCGAACACCGGGGAGCTGTTTTTT	CASSAYRAANTGELFF
TRBD2	NA	TRBJ2-5	TRBV11-3	TGTGCCAGCAGCTTAGGACTAGCGGGGGGAACGAGAGAGACCCAGTACTTC	CASSLGLAGGTRETQYF
TRBD1	NA	TRBJ1-2	TRBV18	TGTGCCAGCTCACCGGACAGGGACGGCTACACCTTC	CASSPDRDGYTF
NA	NA	TRBJ1-5	TRBV6-5	TGTGCCAGCAGTTACGGGCAGGGAAGGCAGCCCCAGCATTTT	CASSYGQGRQPQHF
TRBD2	NA	TRBJ2-7	TRBV7-2	TGTGCCAGCAGCCTCGGACTAGCCTACGAGCAGTACTTC	CASSLGLAYEQYF
TRBD1	NA	TRBJ1-5	TRBV29-1	TGCAGCGCCCGGGGACAGGGTGGTCAGCCCCAGCATTTT	CSARGQGGQPQHF
TRBD1	NA	TRBJ1-1	TRBV19	TGTGCCAGTAGTGGGGGGACAGGGGTCACTGAAGCTTTCTTT	CASSGGTGVTEAFF
NA	NA	TRBJ1-2	TRBV7-8	TGTGCCAGCAGCTTGTTATCGACAGATGGCTACACCTTC	CASSLLSTDGYTF
TRBD1	NA	TRBJ2-7	TRBV5-1	TGCGCCAGCAGCATTGAACAGGGGACACCCTACGAGCAGTACTTC	CASSIEQGTPYEQYF
NA	few	TRBJ2-2	TRBV11-3	TGTGCCAGCAGACCAACCCGGTACACCGGGGAGCTGTTTTTT	CASRPTRYTGELFF
NA	NA	TRBJ1-1	TRBV28	TGTGCCAGCAGAGTCTCGGGGACTGAAGCTTTCTTT	CASRVSGTEAFF
TRBD1	NA	TRBJ1-5	TRBV5-1	TGCGCCAGCAGCTTTGGAGGACAGGGAGGAAATCAGCCCCAGCATTTT	CASSFGGQGGNQPQHF
NA	NA	TRBJ2-6	TRBV27	TGTGCCAGCAGCGAGCTCTCTGGGGCCAACGTCCTGACTTTC	CASSELSGANVLTF
TRBD2	NA	TRBJ2-3	TRBV3-1/TRBV3-2	TGTGCCAGCAGCCAAGATAGCGGGACCGTTATTTATACGCAGTATTTT	CASSQDSGTVIYTQYF
TRBD2	NA	TRBJ2-1	TRBV10-2	TGCGCCAGCTGCGAGTCGAGCGGGGGGGCGGGGGAGTTCTTC	CASCESSGGAGEFF
TRBD1	few	TRBJ1-1	TRBV6-5	TGTGCCAGTCACAGGGGAATAGAAGCTGAAGCTTTCTTT	CASHRGIEAEAFF
NA	NA	TRBJ1-2	TRBV5-4	TGTGCCAGCAGCCTTGTCCAGGGGCATGGCTACACCTTC	CASSLVQGHGYTF
TRBD1	NA	TRBJ1-1	TRBV7-2	TGTGCCAGCAGCGCCCTACAGGGGGTGGAAGCTTTCTTT	CASSALQGVEAFF
NA	NA	TRBJ2-3	TRBV7-5	TGTGCCAGAAGCTTGCCAAGAGACACAGATACGCAGTATTTT	CARSLPRDTDTQYF
NA	NA	TRBJ1-3	TRBV5-1	TGCGCCAGCAGCTTGGACCGGAGCTCTGGAAACACCATATATTTT	CASSLDRSSGNTIYF
NA	NA	TRBJ2-7	TRBV5-6	TGTGCCAGCAGCTTTCGTCCTTCCCACTACTACGAGCAGTACTTC	CASSFRPSHYYEQYF
NA	NA	TRBJ1-5	TRBV4-2	TGTGCCAGCAGCCAAGATCTGGAAAGGGGTGGACAGCCCCAGCATTTT	CASSQDLERGGQPQHF
TRBD1	few	TRBJ1-1	TRBV6-5	TGTGCCAGCAAAGTACAGGGGGCTGAAACTGAAGCTTTCTTT	CASKVQGAETEAFF
NA	NA	TRBJ1-3	TRBV6-5	TGTGCCAGCAGTTACTCGAGAACAGGGCCTGGAAACACCATATATTTT	CASSYSRTGPGNTIYF
NA	NA	TRBJ2-2	TRBV2	TGTGCCAGCACAAGGGGTGCGGAAGGCGGGGAGCTGTTTTTT	CASTRGAEGGELFF
NA	NA	TRBJ2-1	TRBV29-1	TGCAGCGTTGACCGGACAGTAAATGAGCAGTTCTTC	CSVDRTVNEQFF
NA	NA	TRBJ1-3	TRBV6-5	TGTGCCAGCAGAGCCCCAGGGGCGGTAAACACCATATATTTT	CASRAPGAVNTIYF
NA	few	TRBJ1-1	TRBV6-5	TGTGCCAGCAGTTACTCGCAGTACACTGAAGCTTTCTTT	CASSYSQYTEAFF
NA	NA	TRBJ1-6	TRBV19	TGTGCCAGTCAAGAGGGGGGGGCGGGGACACCCCTCCACTTT	CASQEGGAGTPLHF
NA	NA	TRBJ1-1	TRBV6-4	TGTGCCAGCAGTGACAACAGGAACACTGAAGCTTTCTTT	CASSDNRNTEAFF
NA	NA	TRBJ2-5	TRBV5-1	TGCGCCAGCAGCTTGGCCGGGAGTCAAGAGACCCAGTACTTC	CASSLAGSQETQYF
NA	NA	TRBJ2-3	TRBV5-1	TGCGCCAGCAGCCTAGGGGGAGTCACAGATACGCAGTATTTT	CASSLGGVTDTQYF
NA	NA	TRBJ1-1	TRBV30	TGTGCCTGGAGGGGGGGGTTCGTAGGCCGGGACACTGAAGCTTTCTTT	CAWRGGFVGRDTEAFF
TRBD1	NA	TRBJ1-4	TRBV6-6	TGTGCCAGCGGTTCCGGGACAGGGTTTGAAAAACTGTTTTTT	CASGSGTGFEKLFF
TRBD1	few	TRBJ2-1	TRBV14	TGTGCCAGCAGCCGTGGGGGACAGGGGGTTAGAGGTGAGCAGTTCTTC	CASSRGGQGVRGEQFF
NA	NA	TRBJ1-1	TRBV30	TGTGCCTGGAGTATGGCCCTGAACACTGAAGCTTTCTTT	CAWSMALNTEAFF
NA	NA	TRBJ2-5	TRBV2	TGTGCCAGCAGTCTCCTAGTGGAGACCCAGTACTTC	CASSLLVETQYF
TRBD1	NA	TRBJ2-1	TRBV27	TGTGCCAGCAGTCCCAGGGGGCTCGGGTCCTACAATGAGCAGTTCTTC	CASSPRGLGSYNEQFF
NA	NA	TRBJ1-4	TRBV5-8	TGTGCCAGCAGCCTAGGGACTTTTTCGTTTAATGAAAAACTGTTTTTT	CASSLGTFSFNEKLFF
NA	few	TRBJ1-1	TRBV27	TGTGCCAGCAGTTTGGGGTCTGGGGGCAGCAACACTGAAGCTTTCTTT	CASSLGSGGSNTEAFF
TRBD2	NA	TRBJ2-1	TRBV14	TGTGCCAGCACCTCCGGGGCGGGAGTACGCAATGAGCAGTTCTTC	CASTSGAGVRNEQFF